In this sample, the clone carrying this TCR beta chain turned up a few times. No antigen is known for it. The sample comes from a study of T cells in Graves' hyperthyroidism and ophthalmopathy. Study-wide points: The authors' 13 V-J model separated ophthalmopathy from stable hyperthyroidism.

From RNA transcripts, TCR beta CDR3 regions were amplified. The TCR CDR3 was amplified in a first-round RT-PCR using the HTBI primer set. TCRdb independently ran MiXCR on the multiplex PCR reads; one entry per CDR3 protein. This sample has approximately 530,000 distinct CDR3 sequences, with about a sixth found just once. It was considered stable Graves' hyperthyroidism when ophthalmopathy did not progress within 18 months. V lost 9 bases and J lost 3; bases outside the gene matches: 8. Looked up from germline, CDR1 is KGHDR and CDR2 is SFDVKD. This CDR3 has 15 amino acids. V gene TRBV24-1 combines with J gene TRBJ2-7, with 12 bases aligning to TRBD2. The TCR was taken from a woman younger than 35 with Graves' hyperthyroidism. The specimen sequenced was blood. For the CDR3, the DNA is TGTGCCACCGGGTCGAGGACTAGCGGGATCTACGAGCAGTACTTC. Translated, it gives CATGSRTSGIYEQYF.